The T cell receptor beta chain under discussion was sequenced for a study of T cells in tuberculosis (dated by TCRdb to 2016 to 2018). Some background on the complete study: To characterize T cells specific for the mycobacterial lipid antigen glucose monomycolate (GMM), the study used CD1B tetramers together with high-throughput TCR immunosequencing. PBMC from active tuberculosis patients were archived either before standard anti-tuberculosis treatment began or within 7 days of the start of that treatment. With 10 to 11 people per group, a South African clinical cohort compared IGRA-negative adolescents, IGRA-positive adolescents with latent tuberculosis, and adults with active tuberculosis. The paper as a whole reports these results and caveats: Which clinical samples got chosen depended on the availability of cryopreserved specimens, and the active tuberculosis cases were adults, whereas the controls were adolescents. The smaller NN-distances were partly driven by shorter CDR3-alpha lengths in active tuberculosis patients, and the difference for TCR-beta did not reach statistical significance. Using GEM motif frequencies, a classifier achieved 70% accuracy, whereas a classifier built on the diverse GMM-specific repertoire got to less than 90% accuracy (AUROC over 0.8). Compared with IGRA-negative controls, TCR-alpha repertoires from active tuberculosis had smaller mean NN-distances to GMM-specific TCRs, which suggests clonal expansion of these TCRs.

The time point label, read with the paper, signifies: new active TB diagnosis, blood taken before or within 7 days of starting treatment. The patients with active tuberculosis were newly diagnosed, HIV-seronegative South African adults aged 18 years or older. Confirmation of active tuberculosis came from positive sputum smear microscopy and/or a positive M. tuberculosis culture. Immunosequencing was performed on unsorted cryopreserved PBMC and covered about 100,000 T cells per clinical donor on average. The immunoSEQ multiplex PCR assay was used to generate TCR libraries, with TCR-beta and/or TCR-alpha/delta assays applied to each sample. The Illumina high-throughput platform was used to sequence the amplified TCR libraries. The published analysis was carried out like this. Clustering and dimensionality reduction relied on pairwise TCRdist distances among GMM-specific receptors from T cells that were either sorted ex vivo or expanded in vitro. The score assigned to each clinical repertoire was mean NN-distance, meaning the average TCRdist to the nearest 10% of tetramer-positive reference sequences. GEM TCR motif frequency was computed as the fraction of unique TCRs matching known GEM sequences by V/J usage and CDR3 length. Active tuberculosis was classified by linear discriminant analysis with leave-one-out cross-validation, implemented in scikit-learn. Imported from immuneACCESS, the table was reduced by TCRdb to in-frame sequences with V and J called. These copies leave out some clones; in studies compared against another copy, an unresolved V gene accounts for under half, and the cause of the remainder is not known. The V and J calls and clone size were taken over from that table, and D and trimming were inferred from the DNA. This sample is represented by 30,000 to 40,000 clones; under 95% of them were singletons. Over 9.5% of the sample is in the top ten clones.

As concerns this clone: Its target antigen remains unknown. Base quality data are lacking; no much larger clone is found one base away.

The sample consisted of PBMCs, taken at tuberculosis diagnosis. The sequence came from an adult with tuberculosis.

CDR3 loop: CASSPAPGTGELFF. Here is the DNA: TGTGCCAGCTCACCGGCCCCGGGAACCGGGGAGCTGTTTTTT. The V and J segments used are TRBV18 and TRBJ2-2; TRBD2 is perhaps the D gene, given 5 matching bases. The germline V gene yields KGHSH for CDR1 and LQKENI for CDR2. The CDR3, from cysteine to phenylalanine, totals 14 residues. The sequence is cut down to CDR3 DNA, 42 bases in frame from base 1. Cut back by 3 bases and 5 bases, the V and J ends lie 10 bases apart.